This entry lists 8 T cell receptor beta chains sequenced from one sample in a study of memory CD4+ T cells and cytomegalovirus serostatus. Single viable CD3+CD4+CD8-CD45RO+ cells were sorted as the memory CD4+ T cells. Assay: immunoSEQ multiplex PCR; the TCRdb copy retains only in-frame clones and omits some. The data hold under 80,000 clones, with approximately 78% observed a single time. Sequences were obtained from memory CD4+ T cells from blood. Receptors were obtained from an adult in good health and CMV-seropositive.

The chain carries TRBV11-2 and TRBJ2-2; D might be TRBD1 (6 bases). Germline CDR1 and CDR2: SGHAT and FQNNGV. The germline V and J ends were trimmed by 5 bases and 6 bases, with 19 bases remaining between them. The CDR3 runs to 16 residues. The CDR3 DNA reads TGTGCCAGCAGCCATCTCAGACAGGTTTTGCCCGGGGAGCTGTTTTTT. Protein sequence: CASSHLRQVLPGELFF.

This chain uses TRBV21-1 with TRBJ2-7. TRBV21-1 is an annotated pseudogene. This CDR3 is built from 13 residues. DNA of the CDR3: TGTGCCAGCAGCAAGGTTCGGGGCTACGAGCAGTACGTC. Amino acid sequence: CASSKVRGYEQYV.

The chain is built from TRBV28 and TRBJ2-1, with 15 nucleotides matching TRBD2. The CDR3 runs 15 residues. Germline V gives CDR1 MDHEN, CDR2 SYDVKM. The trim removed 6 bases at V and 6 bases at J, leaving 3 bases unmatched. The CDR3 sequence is CASRRTSGRANEQFF. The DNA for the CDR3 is TGTGCCAGCAGACGGACTAGCGGGAGGGCCAATGAGCAGTTCTTC.

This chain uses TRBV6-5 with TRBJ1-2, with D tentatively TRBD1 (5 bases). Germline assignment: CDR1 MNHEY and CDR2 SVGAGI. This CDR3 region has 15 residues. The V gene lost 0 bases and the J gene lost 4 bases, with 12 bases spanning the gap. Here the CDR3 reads CASSYSSGTIYGYTF. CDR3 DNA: TGTGCCAGCAGTTACTCATCAGGGACCATCTATGGCTACACCTTC.

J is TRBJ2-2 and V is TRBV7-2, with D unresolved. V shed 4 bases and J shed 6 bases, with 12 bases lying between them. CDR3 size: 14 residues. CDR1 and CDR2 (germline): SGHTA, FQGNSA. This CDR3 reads CASSSTGPSGELFF. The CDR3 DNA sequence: TGTGCCAGCAGCTCCACCGGACCCTCCGGGGAGCTGTTTTTT.

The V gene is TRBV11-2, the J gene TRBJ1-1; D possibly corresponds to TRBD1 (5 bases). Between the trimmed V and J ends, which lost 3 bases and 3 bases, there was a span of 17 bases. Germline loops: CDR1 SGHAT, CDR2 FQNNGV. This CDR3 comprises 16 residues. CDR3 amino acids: CASSFPSAGRDTEAFF. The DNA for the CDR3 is TGTGCCAGCAGCTTCCCGAGCGCGGGGCGAGACACTGAAGCTTTCTTT. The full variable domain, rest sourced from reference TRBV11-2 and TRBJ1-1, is EAGVAQSPRYKIIEKRQSVAFWCNPISGHATLYWYQQILGQGPKLLIQFQNNGVVDDSQLPKDRFSAERLKGVDSTLKIQPAKLEDSAVYLCASSFPSAGRDTEAFFGQGTRLTVV.

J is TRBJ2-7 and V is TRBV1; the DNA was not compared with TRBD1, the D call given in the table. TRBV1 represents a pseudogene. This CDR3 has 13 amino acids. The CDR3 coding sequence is TGCACCAGCCGATGGGGGCAGCTCTACGAGCAGTACTTC. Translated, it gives CTSRWGQLYEQYF.

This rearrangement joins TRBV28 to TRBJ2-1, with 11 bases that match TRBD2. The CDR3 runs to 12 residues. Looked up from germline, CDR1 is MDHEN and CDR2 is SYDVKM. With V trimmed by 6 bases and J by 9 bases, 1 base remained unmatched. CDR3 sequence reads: CASRTSGAEQFF. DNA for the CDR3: TGTGCCAGCAGGACTAGCGGGGCTGAGCAGTTCTTC.